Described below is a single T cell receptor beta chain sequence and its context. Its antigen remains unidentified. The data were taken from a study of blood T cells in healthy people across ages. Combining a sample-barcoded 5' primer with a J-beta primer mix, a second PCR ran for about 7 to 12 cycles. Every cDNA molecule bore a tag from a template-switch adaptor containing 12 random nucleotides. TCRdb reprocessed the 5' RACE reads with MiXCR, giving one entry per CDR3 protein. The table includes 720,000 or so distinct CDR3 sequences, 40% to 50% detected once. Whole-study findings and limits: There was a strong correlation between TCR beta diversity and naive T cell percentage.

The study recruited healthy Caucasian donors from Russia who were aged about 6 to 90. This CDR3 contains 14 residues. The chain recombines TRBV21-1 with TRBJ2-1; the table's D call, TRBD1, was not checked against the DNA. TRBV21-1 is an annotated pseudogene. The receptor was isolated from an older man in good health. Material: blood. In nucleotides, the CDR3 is TGTACCAGCACCCCAACGGACAGGCACAATGAGCAGTTCTTC. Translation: CTSTPTDRHNEQFF.